The TCR beta chain under discussion was sequenced for a study of T cells in tuberculosis. The study's findings and limits: Low-affinity CD1B-GMM tetramer-binding T cells may have been missed.

Sorting used thawed, overnight-rested PBMC stained with anti-CD3, a viability dye and GMM-loaded CD1B tetramer. The CD1B tetramers carried C32 glucose monomycolate purified from Rhodococcus equi. Assay used: immunoSEQ multiplex PCR; TCRdb lists only in-frame clones, some missing. Of 54,000 or so clones listed, 81% are singletons. Specimen: CD1b-GMM tetramer-negative cells sorted from PBMCs. This clonotype originated in an adult woman with latent tuberculosis.

The CDR3, as DNA: TGTGCCACCGTCGAACAGTCTAGCAATCAGCCCCAGCATTTT. Amino acid sequence: CATVEQSSNQPQHF. This chain links TRBV6-4 with TRBJ1-5; D unclear. The ends were cut back, 10 bases at V and 0 bases at J, with 13 bases in the middle. Germline assignment: CDR1 MRHNA and CDR2 SNTAGT. The CDR3 is made up of 14 amino acids.